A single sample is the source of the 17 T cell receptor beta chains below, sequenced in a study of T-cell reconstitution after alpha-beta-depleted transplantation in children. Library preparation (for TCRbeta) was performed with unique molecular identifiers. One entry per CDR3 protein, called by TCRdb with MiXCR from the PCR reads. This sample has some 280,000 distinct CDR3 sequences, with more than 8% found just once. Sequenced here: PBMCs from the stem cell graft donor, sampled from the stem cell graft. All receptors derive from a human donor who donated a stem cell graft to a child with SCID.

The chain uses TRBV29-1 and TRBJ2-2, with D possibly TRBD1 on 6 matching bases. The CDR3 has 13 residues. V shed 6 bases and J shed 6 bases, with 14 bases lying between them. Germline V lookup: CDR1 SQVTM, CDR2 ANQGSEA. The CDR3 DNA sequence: TGCAGCGTGACACAGGGTGGGTCCGGGGAGCTGTTTTTT. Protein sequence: CSVTQGGSGELFF.

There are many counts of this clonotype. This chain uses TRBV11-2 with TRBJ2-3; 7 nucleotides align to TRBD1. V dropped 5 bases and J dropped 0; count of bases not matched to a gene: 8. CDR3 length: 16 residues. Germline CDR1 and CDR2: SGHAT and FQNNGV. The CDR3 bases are TGTGCCAGCAGCCACCGACAGGGCGGGAGCACAGATACGCAGTATTTT. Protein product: CASSHRQGGSTDTQYF.

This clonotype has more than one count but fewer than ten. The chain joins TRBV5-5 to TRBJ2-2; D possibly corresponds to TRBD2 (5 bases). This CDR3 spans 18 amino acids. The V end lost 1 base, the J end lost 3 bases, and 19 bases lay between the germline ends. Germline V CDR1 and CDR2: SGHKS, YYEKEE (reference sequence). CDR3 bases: TGTGCCAGCAGCTTGAGATTTGGGGAGTTCCGCGACACCGGGGAGCTGTTTTTT. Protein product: CASSLRFGEFRDTGELFF.

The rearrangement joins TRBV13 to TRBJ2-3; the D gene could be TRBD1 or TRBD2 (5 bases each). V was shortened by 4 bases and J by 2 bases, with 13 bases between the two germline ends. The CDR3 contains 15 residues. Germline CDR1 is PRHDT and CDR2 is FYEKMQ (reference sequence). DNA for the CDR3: TGTGCCAGCAGCTCGGGCCTGGGGGTCACAGATACGCAGTATTTT. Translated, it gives CASSSGLGVTDTQYF.

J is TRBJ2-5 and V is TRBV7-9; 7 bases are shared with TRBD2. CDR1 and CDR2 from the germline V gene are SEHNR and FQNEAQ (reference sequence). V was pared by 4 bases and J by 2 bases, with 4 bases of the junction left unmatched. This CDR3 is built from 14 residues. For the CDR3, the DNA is TGTGCCAGCAGCTGGGGAGGGCGTCAAGAGACCCAGTACTTC. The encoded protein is CASSWGGRQETQYF.

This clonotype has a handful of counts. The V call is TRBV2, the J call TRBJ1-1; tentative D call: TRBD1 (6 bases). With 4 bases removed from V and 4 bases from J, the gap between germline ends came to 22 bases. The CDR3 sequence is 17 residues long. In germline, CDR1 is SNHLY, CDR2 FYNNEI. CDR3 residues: CASSGLGTFHGSTEAFF. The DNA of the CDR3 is TGTGCCAGCAGTGGGCTCGGGACATTTCATGGAAGCACTGAAGCTTTCTTT.

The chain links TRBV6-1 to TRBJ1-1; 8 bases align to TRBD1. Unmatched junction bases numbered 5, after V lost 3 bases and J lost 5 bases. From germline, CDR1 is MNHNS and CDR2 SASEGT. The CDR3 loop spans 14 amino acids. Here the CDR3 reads CASSERTGPTEAFF. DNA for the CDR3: TGTGCCAGCAGTGAGAGGACAGGGCCGACTGAAGCTTTCTTT.

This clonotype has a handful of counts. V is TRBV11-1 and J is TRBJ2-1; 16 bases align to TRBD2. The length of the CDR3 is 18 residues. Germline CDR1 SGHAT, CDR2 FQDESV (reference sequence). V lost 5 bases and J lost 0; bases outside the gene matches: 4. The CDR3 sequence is CASSPGTSGGASYNEQFF. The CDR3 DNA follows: TGTGCCAGCAGCCCCGGGACTAGCGGGGGGGCCTCCTACAATGAGCAGTTCTTC.

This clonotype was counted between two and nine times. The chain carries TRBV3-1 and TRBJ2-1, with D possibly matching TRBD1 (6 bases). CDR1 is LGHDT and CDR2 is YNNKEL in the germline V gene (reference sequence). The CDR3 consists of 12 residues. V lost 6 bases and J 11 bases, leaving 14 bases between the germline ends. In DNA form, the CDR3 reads TGTGCCAGCAGTGTTAACAGGGAGAAGCAGTTCTTC. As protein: CASSVNREKQFF.

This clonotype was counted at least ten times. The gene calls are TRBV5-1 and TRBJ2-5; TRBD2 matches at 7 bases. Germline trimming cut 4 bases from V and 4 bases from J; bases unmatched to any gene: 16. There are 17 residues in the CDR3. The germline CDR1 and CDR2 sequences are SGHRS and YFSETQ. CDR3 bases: TGCGCCAGCAGCGCCTCCCTTTGGGGGGGAACGGCAGAGACCCAGTACTTC. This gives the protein CASSASLWGGTAETQYF.

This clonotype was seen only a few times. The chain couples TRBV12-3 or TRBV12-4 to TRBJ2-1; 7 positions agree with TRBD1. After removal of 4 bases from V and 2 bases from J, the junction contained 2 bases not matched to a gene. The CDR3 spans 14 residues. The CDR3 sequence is CASSWDSTYNEQFF. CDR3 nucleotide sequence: TGTGCCAGCAGTTGGGACAGCACCTACAATGAGCAGTTCTTC.

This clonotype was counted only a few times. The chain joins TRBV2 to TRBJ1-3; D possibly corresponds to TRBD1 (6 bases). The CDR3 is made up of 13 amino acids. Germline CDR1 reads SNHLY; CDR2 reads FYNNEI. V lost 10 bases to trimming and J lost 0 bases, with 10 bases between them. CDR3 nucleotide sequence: TGTGCCACCCGGGACAACTCTGGAAACACCATATATTTT. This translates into CATRDNSGNTIYF.

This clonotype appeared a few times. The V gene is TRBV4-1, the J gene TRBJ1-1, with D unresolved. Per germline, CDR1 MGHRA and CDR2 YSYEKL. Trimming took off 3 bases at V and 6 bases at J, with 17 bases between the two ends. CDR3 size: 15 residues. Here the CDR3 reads CASSQEGSIRAEAFF. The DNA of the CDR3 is TGCGCCAGCAGCCAGGAAGGGTCTATTCGCGCTGAAGCTTTCTTT.

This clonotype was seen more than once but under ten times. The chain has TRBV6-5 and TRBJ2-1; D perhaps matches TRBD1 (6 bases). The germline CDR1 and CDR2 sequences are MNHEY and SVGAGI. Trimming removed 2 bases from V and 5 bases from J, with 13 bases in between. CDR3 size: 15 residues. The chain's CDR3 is CASSYIAGEHNEQFF. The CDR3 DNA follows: TGTGCCAGCAGTTACATCGCAGGGGAACACAATGAGCAGTTCTTC.

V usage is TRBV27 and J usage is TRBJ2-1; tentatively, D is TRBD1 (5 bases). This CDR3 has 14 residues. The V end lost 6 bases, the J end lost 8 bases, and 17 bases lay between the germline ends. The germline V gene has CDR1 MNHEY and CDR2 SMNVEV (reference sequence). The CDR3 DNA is TGTGCCAGCAGCGAAGGACATGGGGCCGATGAGCAGTTCTTC. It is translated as CASSEGHGADEQFF.

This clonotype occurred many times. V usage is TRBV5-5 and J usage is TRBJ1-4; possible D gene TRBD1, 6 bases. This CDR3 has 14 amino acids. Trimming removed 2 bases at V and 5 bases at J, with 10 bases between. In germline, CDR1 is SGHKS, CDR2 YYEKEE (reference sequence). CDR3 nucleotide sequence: TGTGCCAGCAGCTTCGGGACAAAGAATGAAAAACTGTTTTTT. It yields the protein CASSFGTKNEKLFF. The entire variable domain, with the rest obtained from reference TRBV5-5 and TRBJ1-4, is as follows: DAGVTQSPTHLIKTRGQQVTLRCSPISGHKSVSWYQQVLGQGPQFIFQYYEKEERGRGNFPDRFSARQFPNYSSELNVNALLLGDSALYLCASSFGTKNEKLFFGSGTQLSVL.

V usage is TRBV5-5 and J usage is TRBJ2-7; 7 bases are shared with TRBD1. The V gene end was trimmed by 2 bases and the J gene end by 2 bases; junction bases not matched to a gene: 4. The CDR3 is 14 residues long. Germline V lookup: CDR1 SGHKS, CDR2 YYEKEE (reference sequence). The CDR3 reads CASSFRTGTYEQYF. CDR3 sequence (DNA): TGTGCCAGCAGCTTTCGGACAGGTACCTACGAGCAGTACTTC.